This note documents a single T cell receptor (beta chain) sequence. What antigen it recognizes has not been identified. There are no base qualities to consult, and no much larger clone falls within one base. To sequence the TCRbeta CDR3 region, genomic DNA was isolated from the sorted cells. The immunoSEQ Assay was used for sequencing of TCRbeta CDR3 regions. TCRdb's version of the immuneACCESS table is confined to in-frame rearrangements and falls short of the full clone set. An unresolved V gene accounts for under half of the shortfall where checked; the remainder is of unknown origin. Within this sample are under 15,000 clones, with about three quarters of them counted one time only. Of the sample, roughly 30% is held by the ten largest clones. The data were taken from a study of OX40 agonist ivuxolimab in advanced cancers. About the study as a whole: Ivuxolimab was an agonistic, fully human IgG2 monoclonal antibody directed against OX40 (CD134), a costimulatory receptor. Prior anti-PD-1, anti-PD-L1 or anti-CTLA-4 therapy was permitted, and checkpoint inhibitors had been received by around 39% of dose-escalation patients. Of the approximately 50 dose-escalation patients, hepatocellular carcinoma was present in around 19, melanoma in some 15, renal cell carcinoma in 9 and head and neck cancer in 9. The dose-escalation cohort was 82.7% male with a mean age of approximately 60 years, ranging from roughly 20 to 80. The paper covers the monotherapy dose-escalation part of the phase I ivuxolimab trial, which included N of about 50 patients. Peripheral TCRbeta sequencing aimed to test whether ivuxolimab altered TCR sequence diversity and caused clonal T-cell expansion. Partial responses occurred in three dose-escalation patients, of whom one had hepatocellular carcinoma and two had cutaneous melanoma. Intravenous ivuxolimab was administered to patients every 2 weeks at six dose levels: 0.01, 0.1, 0.3, 1.5, 3 and 10 mg/kg.

The paper as a whole reports these results and caveats: Clonal expansion of both CD4+ and CD8+ blood T cells was observed from baseline to week 6 at doses 0.1 to 3.0 mg/kg. In the 0.1-3.0 mg/kg groups, partial responders were among the patients with the lowest normalized peripheral clonal expansion, particularly in CD8+ T cells. Low levels of normalized T-cell clonal expansion were also shown by some nonresponding patients. After ivuxolimab, more expanded clones were found on average in CD8+ T cells than in CD4+ T cells. Which antigens the clonally expanded peripheral T cells were specific for was not determined.

Patients with autoimmune disease history or receiving systemic immunosuppression were excluded from the trial. Peripheral blood for TCR sequencing was collected from all dose cohorts at baseline, on cycle 4 day 1, and on cycle 7 day 1. Samples were obtained from an open-label, multicenter, first-in-human phase I dose-escalation trial of ivuxolimab. Adults with locally advanced or metastatic melanoma, renal cell carcinoma, hepatocellular carcinoma or head and neck squamous cell carcinoma were enrolled in the trial. Before TCR sequencing, CD4+ T cells and CD8+ T cells were sorted from peripheral blood as separate populations. The CDR3 measures 15 amino acids from cysteine to phenylalanine. Of all the DNA, just the CDR3 is kept, 45 bases in frame from base 1. The V end loses 3 bases and the J end loses 4 bases, and a stretch of 14 bases separates them. For CDR1 and CDR2, the germline V gene lists SGDLS and YYNGEE.

The sequence came from an adult with an advanced solid tumor such as melanoma, head and neck, liver or kidney cancer. The input for sequencing was CD4+ or CD8+ T cells sorted from blood, taken in a trial of the OX40 agonist ivuxolimab. The V and J genes are TRBV9 and TRBJ1-3; the D region possibly corresponds to TRBD1 (5 bases align). The CDR3 is CASSGLRDAGNTIYF. The DNA sequence follows: TGTGCCAGCAGCGGGCTCCGGGACGCCGGAAACACCATATATTTT.